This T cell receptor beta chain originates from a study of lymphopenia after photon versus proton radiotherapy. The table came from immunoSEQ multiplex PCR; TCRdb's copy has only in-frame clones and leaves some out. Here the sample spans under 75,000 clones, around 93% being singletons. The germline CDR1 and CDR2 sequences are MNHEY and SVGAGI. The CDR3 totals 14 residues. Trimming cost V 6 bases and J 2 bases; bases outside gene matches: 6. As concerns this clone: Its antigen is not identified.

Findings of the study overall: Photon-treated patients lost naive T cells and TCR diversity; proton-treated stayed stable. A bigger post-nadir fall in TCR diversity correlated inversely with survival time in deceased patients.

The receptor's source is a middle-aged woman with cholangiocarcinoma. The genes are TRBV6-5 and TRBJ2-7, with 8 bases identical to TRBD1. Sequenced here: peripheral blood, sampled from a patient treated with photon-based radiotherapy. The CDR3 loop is CASSGTGLPYEQYF. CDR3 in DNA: TGTGCCAGCAGCGGGACAGGCCTCCCCTACGAGCAGTACTTC.